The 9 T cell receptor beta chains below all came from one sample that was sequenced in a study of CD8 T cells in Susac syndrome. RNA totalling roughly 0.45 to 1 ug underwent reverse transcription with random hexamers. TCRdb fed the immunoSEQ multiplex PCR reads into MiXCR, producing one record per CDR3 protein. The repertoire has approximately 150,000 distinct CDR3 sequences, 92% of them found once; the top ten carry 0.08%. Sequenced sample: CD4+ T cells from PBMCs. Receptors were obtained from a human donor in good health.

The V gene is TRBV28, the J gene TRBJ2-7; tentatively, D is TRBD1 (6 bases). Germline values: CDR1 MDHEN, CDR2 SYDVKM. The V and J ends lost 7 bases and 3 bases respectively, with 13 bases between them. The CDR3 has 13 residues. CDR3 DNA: TGTGCCAGCACCCCCGGGACAAACTACGAGCAGTACTTC. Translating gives CASTPGTNYEQYF.

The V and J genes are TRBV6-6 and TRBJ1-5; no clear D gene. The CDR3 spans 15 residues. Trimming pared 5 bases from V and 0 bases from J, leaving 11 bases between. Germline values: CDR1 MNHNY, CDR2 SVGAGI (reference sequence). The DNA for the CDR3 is TGTGCCAGCAGTCGGACTGATCATAGCAATCAGCCCCAGCATTTT. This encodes CASSRTDHSNQPQHF.

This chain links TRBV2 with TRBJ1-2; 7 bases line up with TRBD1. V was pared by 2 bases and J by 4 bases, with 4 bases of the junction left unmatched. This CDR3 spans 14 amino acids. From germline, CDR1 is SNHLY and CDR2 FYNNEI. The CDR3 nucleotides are TGTGCCAGCAGTGAAACCGGGACAGTCTATGGCTACACCTTC. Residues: CASSETGTVYGYTF. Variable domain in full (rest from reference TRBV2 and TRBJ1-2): EPEVTQTPSHQVTQMGQEVILRCVPISNHLYFYWYRQILGQKVEFLVSFYNNEISEKSEIFDDQFSVERPDGSNFTLKIRSTKLEDSAMYFCASSETGTVYGYTFGSGTRLTVV.

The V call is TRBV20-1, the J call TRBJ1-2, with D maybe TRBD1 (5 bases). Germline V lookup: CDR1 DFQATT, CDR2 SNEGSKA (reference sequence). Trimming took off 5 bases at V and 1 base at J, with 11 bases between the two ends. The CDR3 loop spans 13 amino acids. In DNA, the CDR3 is TGCAGTGCTGCCTCGGGGGTTAACTATGGCTACACCTTC. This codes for CSAASGVNYGYTF.

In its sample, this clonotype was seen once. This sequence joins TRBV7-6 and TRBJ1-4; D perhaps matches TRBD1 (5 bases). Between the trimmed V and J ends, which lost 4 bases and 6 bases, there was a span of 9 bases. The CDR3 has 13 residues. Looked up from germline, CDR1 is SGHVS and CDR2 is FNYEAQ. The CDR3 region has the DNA TGTGCCAGCAGCTCGACCAGGGATGAAAAACTGTTTTTT. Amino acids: CASSSTRDEKLFF.

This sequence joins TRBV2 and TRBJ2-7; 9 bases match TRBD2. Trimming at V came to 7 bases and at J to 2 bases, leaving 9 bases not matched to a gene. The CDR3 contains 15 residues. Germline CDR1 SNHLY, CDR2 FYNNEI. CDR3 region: CASKRASGATYEQYF. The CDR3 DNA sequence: TGTGCCAGCAAGAGGGCTAGCGGGGCAACCTACGAGCAGTACTTC.

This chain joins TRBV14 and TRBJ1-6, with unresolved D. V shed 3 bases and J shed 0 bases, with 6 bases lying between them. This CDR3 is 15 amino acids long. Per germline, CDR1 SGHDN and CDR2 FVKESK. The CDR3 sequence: CASSQSGSYNSPLHF. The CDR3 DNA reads TGTGCCAGCAGCCAGTCGGGCTCCTATAATTCACCCCTCCACTTT.

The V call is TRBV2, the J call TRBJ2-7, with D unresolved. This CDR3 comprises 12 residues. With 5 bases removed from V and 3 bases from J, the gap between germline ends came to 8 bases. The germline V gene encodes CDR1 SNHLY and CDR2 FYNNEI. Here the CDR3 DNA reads TGTGCCAGCAGTAAGACGCGCTACGAGCAGTACTTC. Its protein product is CASSKTRYEQYF.

DNA for the CDR3: TGTGCCAGCAGCCCGACTAGCGGTCTCTACGAGCAGTACTTC. Residues: CASSPTSGLYEQYF. This chain links TRBV6-2 or TRBV6-3 with TRBJ2-7; 9 bases match TRBD2. Trimming at V came to 6 bases and at J to 3 bases, leaving 6 bases not matched to a gene. CDR1 is MNHEY, CDR2 SVGEGT, per germline. This CDR3 is 14 amino acids long.